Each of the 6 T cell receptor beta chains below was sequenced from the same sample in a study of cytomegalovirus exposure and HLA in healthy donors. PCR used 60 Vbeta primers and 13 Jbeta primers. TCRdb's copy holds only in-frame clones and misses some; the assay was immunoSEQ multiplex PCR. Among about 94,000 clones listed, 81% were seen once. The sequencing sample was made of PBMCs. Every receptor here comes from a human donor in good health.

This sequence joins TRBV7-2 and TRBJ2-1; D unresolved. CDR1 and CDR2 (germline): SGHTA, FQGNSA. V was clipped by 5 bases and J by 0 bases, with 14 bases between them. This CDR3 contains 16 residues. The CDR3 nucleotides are TGTGCCAGCAGCACCCCCCTCCCTAGCTCCTACAATGAGCAGTTCTTC. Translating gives CASSTPLPSSYNEQFF.

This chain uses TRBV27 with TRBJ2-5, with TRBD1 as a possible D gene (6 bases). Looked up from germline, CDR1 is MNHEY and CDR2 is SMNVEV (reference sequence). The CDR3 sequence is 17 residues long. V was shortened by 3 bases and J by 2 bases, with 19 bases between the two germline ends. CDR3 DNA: TGTGCCAGCAGTTTTGGTTGGGGACAACAGGGACAAGAGACCCAGTACTTC. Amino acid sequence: CASSFGWGQQGQETQYF.

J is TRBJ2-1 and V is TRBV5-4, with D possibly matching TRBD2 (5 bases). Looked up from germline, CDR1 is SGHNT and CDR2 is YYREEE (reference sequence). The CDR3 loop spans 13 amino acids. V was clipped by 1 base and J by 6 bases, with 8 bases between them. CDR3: CASSLSAGNEQFF. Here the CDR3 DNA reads TGTGCCAGCAGCTTGAGTGCGGGCAATGAGCAGTTCTTC.

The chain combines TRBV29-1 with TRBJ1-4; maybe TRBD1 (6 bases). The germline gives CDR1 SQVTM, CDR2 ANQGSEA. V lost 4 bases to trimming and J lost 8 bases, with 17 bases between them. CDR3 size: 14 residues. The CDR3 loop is CSVAVGRGWEKLFF. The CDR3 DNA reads TGCAGCGTTGCGGTAGGCAGGGGCTGGGAAAAACTGTTTTTT.

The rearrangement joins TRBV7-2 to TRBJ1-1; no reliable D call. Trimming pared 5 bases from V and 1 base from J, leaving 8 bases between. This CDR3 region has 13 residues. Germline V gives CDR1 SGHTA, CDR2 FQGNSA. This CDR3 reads CASSPGRNTEAFF. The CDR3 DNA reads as TGTGCCAGCAGCCCTGGCAGGAACACTGAAGCTTTCTTT. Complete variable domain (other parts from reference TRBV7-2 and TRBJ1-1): GAGVSQSPSNKVTEKGKDVELRCDPISGHTALYWYRQSLGQGLEFLIYFQGNSAPDKSGLPSDRFSAERTGGSVSTLTIQRTQQEDSAVYLCASSPGRNTEAFFGQGTRLTVV.

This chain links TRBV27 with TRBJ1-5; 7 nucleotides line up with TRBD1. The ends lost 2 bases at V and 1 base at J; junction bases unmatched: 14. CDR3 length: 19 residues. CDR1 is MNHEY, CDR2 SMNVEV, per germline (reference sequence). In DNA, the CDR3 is TGTGCCAGCAGTTTAAGGGGTAATAAGGGGGCGGAGAGCAATCAGCCCCAGCATTTT. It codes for CASSLRGNKGAESNQPQHF.